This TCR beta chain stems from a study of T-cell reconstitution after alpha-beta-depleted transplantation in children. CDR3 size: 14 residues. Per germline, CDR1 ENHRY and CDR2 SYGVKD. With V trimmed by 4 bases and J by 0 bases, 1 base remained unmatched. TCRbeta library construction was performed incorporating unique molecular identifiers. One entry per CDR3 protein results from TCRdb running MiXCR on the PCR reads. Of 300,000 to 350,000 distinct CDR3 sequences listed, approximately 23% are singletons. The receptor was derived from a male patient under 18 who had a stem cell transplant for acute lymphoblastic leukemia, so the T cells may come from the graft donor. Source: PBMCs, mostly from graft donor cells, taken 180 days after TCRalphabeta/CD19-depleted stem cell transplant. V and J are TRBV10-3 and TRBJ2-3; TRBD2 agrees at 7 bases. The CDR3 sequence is CAISVSGSTDTQYF. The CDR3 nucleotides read TGTGCCATCAGTGTTAGCGGGAGCACAGATACGCAGTATTTT.